The 5 T cell receptor beta chains given below trace back to one sample, sequenced in a study of shared clonotypes between healthy human individuals. Using immunoSEQ multiplex PCR, the repertoire was profiled, and TCRdb retains in-frame clones only, with some absent. The data show about 660,000 clones, 74% seen once. The sequenced sample consisted of memory CD4+ T cells sorted from blood. Subset specified: CD45RA-negative fraction. The receptor set was obtained from a woman aged 25 to 39 in good health.

This clone has more than one count but fewer than ten. The V gene is TRBV5-1, the J gene TRBJ2-1; 12 bases map to TRBD2. Germline values: CDR1 SGHRS, CDR2 YFSETQ. The V segment lost 5 bases and the J segment 7 bases; nucleotides outside the gene matches: 13. The CDR3 is 17 amino acids. The CDR3 loop is CASSFPTLAGGGNEQFF. The CDR3 DNA follows: TGCGCCAGCAGTTTCCCTACACTAGCGGGAGGCGGTAATGAGCAGTTCTTC.

This clone was picked up a small number of times. V usage is TRBV6-6 and J usage is TRBJ1-5; tentative D call: TRBD1 (5 bases). The CDR3 sequence is 13 residues long. CDR1 and CDR2 from the germline V gene are MNHNY and SVGAGI (reference sequence). V was clipped by 6 bases and J by 7 bases, with 13 bases between them. The CDR3 region has the DNA TGTGCCAGCAGCCGGACAAGCCAGCAGCCCCAGCATTTT. Translating it yields CASSRTSQQPQHF.

Worth noting for this clone: The same CDR3 arises from other DNA sequences in this sample as well. The chain employs TRBV9 and TRBJ2-5; TRBD1 matches at 7 bases. The junction had 3 bases not matched to a gene; V was cut back by 4 bases and J by 0 bases. CDR1 SGDLS and CDR2 YYNGEE come from the germline V gene. The CDR3 is 14 amino acids. DNA for the CDR3: TGTGCCAGCAGCCCCAGGGGGTACCAAGAGACCCAGTACTTC. It is translated as CASSPRGYQETQYF.

This clone was recorded a few times. This chain joins TRBV15 and TRBJ2-7; D possibly uses TRBD1 or TRBD2 (6 bases each). CDR1 and CDR2 (germline): LNHNV, YYDKDF (reference sequence). With 0 bases removed from V and 2 bases from J, the gap between germline ends came to 14 bases. CDR3 length: 16 residues. This CDR3 is CATSRDRGTLPYEQYF. The DNA of the CDR3 is TGTGCCACCAGCAGAGATCGGGGGACACTCCCCTACGAGCAGTACTTC.

This chain links TRBV9 with TRBJ2-3, with a possible D match to TRBD1 (6 bases). Germline loops: CDR1 SGDLS, CDR2 YYNGEE. Trimming took 4 bases from V and 4 from J, leaving 13 bases between them. The CDR3 is 14 residues long. The CDR3 DNA reads as TGTGCCAGCAGCCTTACAGGGTATGCAGATACGCAGTATTTT. It codes for CASSLTGYADTQYF.